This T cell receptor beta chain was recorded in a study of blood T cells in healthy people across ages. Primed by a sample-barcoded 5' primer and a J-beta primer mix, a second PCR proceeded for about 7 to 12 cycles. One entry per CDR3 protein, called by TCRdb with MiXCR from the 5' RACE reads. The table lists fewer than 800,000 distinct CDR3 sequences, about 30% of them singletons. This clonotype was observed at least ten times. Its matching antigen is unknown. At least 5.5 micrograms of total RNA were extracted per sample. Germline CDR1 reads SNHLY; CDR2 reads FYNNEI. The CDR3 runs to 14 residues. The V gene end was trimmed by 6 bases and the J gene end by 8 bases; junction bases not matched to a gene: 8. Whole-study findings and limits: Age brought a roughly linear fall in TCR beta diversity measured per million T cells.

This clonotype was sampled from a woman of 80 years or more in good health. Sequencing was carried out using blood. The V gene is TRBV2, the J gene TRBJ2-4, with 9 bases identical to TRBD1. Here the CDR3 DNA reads TGTGCCAGCAGCCCTGGACAGGGGCAGGACATTCAGTACTTC. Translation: CASSPGQGQDIQYF.